Shown below are 27 T cell receptor beta chains from a single sample sequenced in a study of blood T cell repertoires in COVID-19. TCRdb's table, derived via immunoSEQ multiplex PCR, lists solely in-frame clones and lacks some. Seen here are about 96,000 clones, roughly 90% observed once, and the top ten hold more than 3.5%. The sample comprised peripheral blood. The receptors originated from a human donor with COVID-19, enrolled during active disease. The donor label of this sample is uncertain.

The V and J genes are TRBV6-5 and TRBJ1-5, with unresolved D. Trimming removed 6 bases from V and 4 bases from J, with 10 bases in between. Germline V gene lookup returns CDR1 MNHEY and CDR2 SVGAGI. This CDR3 contains 13 residues. DNA for the CDR3: TGTGCCAGCAGCCAGGATCCGAATCAGCCCCAGCATTTT. Translated, it gives CASSQDPNQPQHF.

The CDR3 here is CASSLAGLEETQYF. The CDR3 region has the DNA TGTGCCAGCAGCCTCGCGGGGTTGGAAGAGACCCAGTACTTC. This chain uses TRBV7-3 with TRBJ2-5; weak D call: TRBD2 (6 bases). Germline V gene lookup returns CDR1 SGHTA and CDR2 FQGTGA. The CDR3 runs to 14 residues. V was clipped by 5 bases and J by 3 bases, with 13 bases between them.

The CDR3 coding sequence is TGTGCCAGCAGCTCACCTAGGGGGGCAGGGGGCGGCCACGAGCAGTACTTC. Translating gives CASSSPRGAGGGHEQYF. The V call is TRBV7-9, the J call TRBJ2-7, with 8 bases identical to TRBD1. The junction had 16 bases not matched to a gene; V was cut back by 4 bases and J by 5 bases. This CDR3 region has 17 residues. CDR1 is SEHNR and CDR2 is FQNEAQ in the germline V gene (reference sequence). The full variable domain, its missing parts supplied by reference TRBV7-9 and TRBJ2-7, is DTGVSQNPRHKITKRGQNVTFRCDPISEHNRLYWYRQTLGQGPEFLTYFQNEAQLEKSRLLSDRFSAERPKGSFSTLEIQRTEQGDSAMYLCASSSPRGAGGGHEQYFGPGTRLTVT.

CDR3: CASSSRTSGGIEQFF. The CDR3 DNA is TGTGCCAGCAGTTCAAGGACTAGCGGGGGCATCGAGCAGTTCTTC. The rearrangement uses TRBV5-4 and TRBJ2-1; 13 bases map to TRBD2. CDR1 and CDR2 (germline): SGHNT, YYREEE (reference sequence). CDR3 size: 15 residues. Germline trimming cut 5 bases from V and 10 bases from J; bases unmatched to any gene: 9.

The chain has TRBV2 and TRBJ1-1, with no clear D. The germline V gene has CDR1 SNHLY and CDR2 FYNNEI. The germline V and J ends were trimmed by 4 bases and 2 bases, with 14 bases remaining between them. This CDR3 is built from 15 residues. The CDR3 region is CASSAFGVGNTEAFF. The CDR3 region has the DNA TGTGCCAGCAGTGCGTTCGGAGTTGGCAACACTGAAGCTTTCTTT.

V and J are TRBV19 and TRBJ2-1, with TRBD1 matching over 8 bases. The CDR3 totals 16 residues. Germline V CDR1 and CDR2: LNHDA, SQIVND (reference sequence). The V and J ends lost 2 bases and 5 bases, in that order; junction bases with no gene match: 8. DNA of the CDR3: TGTGCCAGTAGTATACAAGGGGGACAGGCAAACAATGAGCAGTTCTTC. Translated, it gives CASSIQGGQANNEQFF.

This chain uses TRBV11-3 with TRBJ2-1, with 10 nucleotides matching TRBD2. CDR3 length equals 15 residues. Trimming cost V 5 bases and J 9 bases; bases outside gene matches: 10. Looked up from germline, CDR1 is SGHNT and CDR2 is YENEEA. Here the CDR3 reads CASSSTGTSVVEQFF. CDR3 DNA sequence: TGTGCCAGCAGCAGCACCGGGACTAGCGTCGTTGAGCAGTTCTTC.

A remark on this clone: This specimen includes other DNA sequences encoding the same CDR3. V and J are TRBV9 and TRBJ1-2, with unresolved D. The V gene's germline CDR1 is SGDLS and CDR2 YYNGEE. CDR3 length: 12 residues. V lost 4 bases to trimming and J lost 0 bases, with 4 bases between them. The CDR3 sequence: CASSPSNYGYTF. CDR3 coding DNA: TGTGCCAGCAGCCCGTCTAACTATGGCTACACCTTC.

This sequence joins TRBV9 and TRBJ1-1; possible D gene TRBD1, 6 bases. The CDR3 loop spans 16 amino acids. The V gene lost 4 bases and the J gene lost 1 base, with 17 bases spanning the gap. In germline, CDR1 is SGDLS, CDR2 YYNGEE. The CDR3 region is CASSISTGEANTEAFF. In DNA form, the CDR3 reads TGTGCCAGCAGCATATCGACAGGAGAGGCGAACACTGAAGCTTTCTTT.

The chain employs TRBV14 and TRBJ2-5, with TRBD2 as a possible D gene (6 bases). V was trimmed by 4 bases and J by 2 bases, leaving 8 bases between them. Per the germline V gene, CDR1 is SGHDN and CDR2 is FVKESK. This CDR3 spans 13 amino acids. CDR3 DNA sequence: TGTGCCAGCAGCCCCGGACTACAAGAGACCCAGTACTTC. It encodes CASSPGLQETQYF. Complete variable domain (other parts from reference TRBV14 and TRBJ2-5): EAGVTQFPSHSVIEKGQTVTLRCDPISGHDNLYWYRRVMGKEIKFLLHFVKESKQDESGMPNNRFLAERTGGTYSTLKVQPAELEDSGVYFCASSPGLQETQYFGPGTRLLVL.

CDR3: CASSRSGGDYNEQFF. CDR3 sequence (DNA): TGTGCCAGCTCACGGAGCGGGGGGGATTACAATGAGCAGTTCTTC. The chain combines TRBV18 with TRBJ2-1, with TRBD2 matching 10 bases. V lost 4 bases, J lost 4 bases, and 4 bases stayed unmatched. The CDR3 is 15 residues long. Germline V CDR1 and CDR2: KGHSH, LQKENI.

This chain links TRBV6-2 or TRBV6-3 with TRBJ1-2, with a tentative D call TRBD1 (6 bases). Trimming shortened V by 5 bases and J by 5 bases, and 18 bases separated the two germline ends. The CDR3 extends over 15 amino acids. The germline CDR1 and CDR2 sequences are MNHEY and SVGEGT. The CDR3 DNA is TGTGCCAGCAGTGACGGGAGGGGGACTGAATATGGCTACACCTTC. Protein: CASSDGRGTEYGYTF.

The chain has TRBV12-3 or TRBV12-4 and TRBJ2-7, with D perhaps matching TRBD2 (6 bases). V lost 3 bases to trimming and J lost 3 bases, with 9 bases between them. The CDR3 extends over 13 amino acids. CDR3 in DNA: TGTGCCAGCAGTTTCCCCGGGGGCTACGAGCAGTACTTC. Its translation: CASSFPGGYEQYF.

Only a few counts were recorded for this clone. The chain is built from TRBV10-3 and TRBJ1-3; tentative D call: TRBD1 (5 bases). V was shortened by 5 bases and J by 0 bases, with 11 bases between the two germline ends. Germline lookup yields CDR1 ENHRY and CDR2 SYGVKD. The CDR3 is made up of 15 amino acids. This chain's CDR3 is CAISTGRDSGNTIYF. CDR3 DNA sequence: TGTGCCATCAGTACCGGCAGGGACTCTGGAAACACCATATATTTT.

V and J are TRBV12-5 and TRBJ1-4; 7 bases align to TRBD1. The CDR3 is made up of 13 amino acids. With V trimmed by 5 bases and J by 7 bases, 4 bases remained unmatched. CDR1 and CDR2 (germline): LGHNT, FRNRAP. CDR3 in DNA: TGTGCTAGTGGTACAGGGGCGGGTGAAAAACTGTTTTTT. Translated, it gives CASGTGAGEKLFF.

The rearrangement uses TRBV9 and TRBJ2-5; TRBD1 might be the D (6 bases). V was clipped by 7 bases and J by 5 bases, with 21 bases between them. CDR3 length: 15 amino acids. Germline CDR1 SGDLS, CDR2 YYNGEE. CDR3 coding DNA: TGTGCCAGCGGGCCTGGGGGCCAGTGGGGCGAGACCCAGTACTTC. Amino acid sequence: CASGPGGQWGETQYF.

The rearrangement links TRBV14 to TRBJ1-2; D is possibly TRBD1 (5 bases). The CDR3 has 15 residues. Germline CDR1 reads SGHDN; CDR2 reads FVKESK. The CDR3 spells CANRPWGDDGYGYTF. CDR3 coding DNA: TGTGCGAACCGTCCGTGGGGGGACGATGGGTATGGCTACACCTTC.

The chain employs TRBV11-2 and TRBJ1-1; TRBD1 aligns across 7 bases. Losses at the gene ends were 8 bases for V and 0 bases for J; bases not matched to a gene: 3. The CDR3 loop spans 13 amino acids. Germline V CDR1 and CDR2: SGHAT, FQNNGV. CDR3 sequence reads: CASDRVVNTEAFF. CDR3 DNA: TGTGCCAGCGACAGGGTGGTGAACACTGAAGCTTTCTTT.

The chain uses TRBV10-3 and TRBJ1-5, with D maybe TRBD1 (5 bases). The CDR3 has 13 residues. Per the germline V gene, CDR1 is ENHRY and CDR2 is SYGVKD. V lost 7 bases and J lost 0, with 7 bases in between. The CDR3 sequence is CAIKGDSNQPQHF. In nucleotides, the CDR3 is TGTGCCATCAAAGGGGATAGCAATCAGCCCCAGCATTTT.

The chain joins TRBV7-2 to TRBJ1-5; possibly TRBD1 for D (6 bases). CDR1 and CDR2 from the germline V gene are SGHTA and FQGNSA. CDR3 length: 15 residues. Trimming stripped 5 bases from V and 10 bases from J, with 21 bases between. The CDR3: CASSPSGQRSVPQHF. The CDR3 bases are TGTGCCAGCAGCCCTTCTGGACAGAGATCAGTACCCCAGCATTTT.

As regards this clone: In the same sample, other DNA sequences code for this CDR3. The J gene is TRBJ2-7, the V gene TRBV12-3 or TRBV12-4, with D perhaps matching TRBD2 (5 bases). The CDR3 has 13 amino acids. V lost 3 bases and J 0 bases, leaving 6 bases between the germline ends. CDR3 protein: CASSFRGSYEQYF. The CDR3 nucleotides read TGTGCCAGCAGTTTCCGGGGCTCCTACGAGCAGTACTTC.

V gene TRBV7-2 combines with J gene TRBJ2-7, with 13 bases that match TRBD2. The V and J ends lost 5 bases and 3 bases, in that order; junction bases with no gene match: 7. Germline CDR1 reads SGHTA; CDR2 reads FQGNSA. This CDR3 has 16 residues. The CDR3 nucleotides read TGTGCCAGCAGCATGACTAGCGGGGGGCCGGACTACGAGCAGTACTTC. Translated: CASSMTSGGPDYEQYF.

As for this clone: Sequence at one end of the junction differs from germline and may be a read error. V usage is TRBV7-9 and J usage is TRBJ2-1; weak D call: TRBD2 (6 bases). CDR3 length: 13 amino acids. Per germline, CDR1 SEHNR and CDR2 FQNEAQ (reference sequence). The CDR3 reads CASSQQVWGDQIF. The DNA of the CDR3 is TGTGCCAGCAGCCAGCAGGTGTGGGGGGACCAGATCTTC.

This clone came up once. The chain couples TRBV12-3 or TRBV12-4 to TRBJ1-1, with 7 bases matching TRBD1. V lost 6 bases and J lost 12; bases outside the gene matches: 7. The CDR3 consists of 11 residues. CDR3 sequence: CASSKTGWSFF. In DNA, the CDR3 is TGTGCCAGCAGCAAGACAGGGTGGTCTTTCTTT.

V is TRBV5-1 and J is TRBJ1-1, with D possibly being TRBD1 (6 bases). CDR1 SGHRS and CDR2 YFSETQ come from the germline V gene. The CDR3 has 13 residues. The V end was cut by 3 bases, the J end by 6 bases, with 12 bases between. CDR3 in DNA: TGCGCCAGCAGCTCAGGGGTTTGGCCTGAAGCTTTCTTT. Translation: CASSSGVWPEAFF.

The chain combines TRBV3-1 (or the pseudogene TRBV3-2) with TRBJ1-1; D not certain. Per germline, CDR1 LGHDT and CDR2 YNNKEL (reference sequence). Trimming took 6 bases from V and 1 from J, leaving 9 bases between them. The CDR3 is made up of 13 amino acids. In DNA form, the CDR3 reads TGTGCCAGCAGTTGGGGAGAGAACACTGAAGCTTTCTTT. It specifies CASSWGENTEAFF.

The CDR3 nucleotides are TGTGCCAGCATCCCCCGACCGGACGGAGGACTAGCGGGAGCGACAGATACGCAGTATTTT. Amino acid sequence: CASIPRPDGGLAGATDTQYF. The chain links TRBV13 to TRBJ2-3; 13 bases agree with TRBD2. Germline V lookup: CDR1 PRHDT, CDR2 FYEKMQ (reference sequence). This CDR3 is built from 20 residues. V shed 7 bases, J shed 3 bases, and the junction held 19 bases outside the gene matches.